This record looks at one T cell receptor beta chain sequence and its context. Its antigen remains unknown. This sample was taken from a study of Ad26.COV2.S vaccination and SARS-CoV-2 variants. Overall study: A COV1001 Ad26.COV2.S trial-arm participant provided the sample. Recipients of Ad26.COV2.S got it intramuscularly, once or twice 56 days apart.

Study results and caveats: Placebo recipients trailed vaccine recipients in spike-specific TCR breadth. From the TCR breadth and depth analyses, total T cell responses may have been underestimated.

Treatment reported: over 15 received Ad26.COV2.S at low or high dose, single or two shots; roughly five received placebo; per-sample allocation not given. Sampling was performed 63 days after the first vaccine or placebo injection. Produced via immunoSEQ multiplex PCR; TCRdb's table is partial and in-frame only. In the table there are approximately 420,000 clones, around 89% of which are singletons. Germline CDR1 is LGHDT and CDR2 is YNNKEL (reference sequence). The CDR3 extends over 14 amino acids. With 0 bases clipped from V and 5 bases from J, the junction kept 3 bases outside the gene matches. Source: peripheral blood, taken in a trial of Ad26.COV2.S vaccine versus placebo. This receptor was obtained from a person between 18 and 65 years old who received the Ad26.COV2.S COVID-19 vaccine or a placebo. The chain uses TRBV3-1 (or the pseudogene TRBV3-2) and TRBJ1-2; TRBD1 aligns across 7 bases. The CDR3 DNA sequence: TGTGCCAGCAGCCAAGAGACAGGGTCGTATGGCTACACCTTC. This sequence encodes CASSQETGSYGYTF.